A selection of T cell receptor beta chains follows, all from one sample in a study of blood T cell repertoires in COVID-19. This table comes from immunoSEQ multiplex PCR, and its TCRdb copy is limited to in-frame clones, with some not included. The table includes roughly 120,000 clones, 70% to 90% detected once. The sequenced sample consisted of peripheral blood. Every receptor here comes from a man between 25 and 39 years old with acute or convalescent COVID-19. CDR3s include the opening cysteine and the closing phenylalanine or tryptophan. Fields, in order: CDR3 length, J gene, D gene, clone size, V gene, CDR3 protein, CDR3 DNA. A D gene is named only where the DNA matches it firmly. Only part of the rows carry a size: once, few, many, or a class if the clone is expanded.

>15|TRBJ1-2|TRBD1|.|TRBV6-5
CASSYSAGGNYGYTF
TGTGCCAGCAGTTACTCGGCAGGGGGGAACTATGGCTACACCTTC
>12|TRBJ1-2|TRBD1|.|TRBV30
CRGAGQGYGYTF
TGTAGGGGGGCAGGACAGGGATATGGCTACACCTTC
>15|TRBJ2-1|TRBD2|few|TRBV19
CASSMGTSEYNEQFF
TGTGCCAGTAGTATGGGGACTAGCGAGTACAATGAGCAGTTCTTC
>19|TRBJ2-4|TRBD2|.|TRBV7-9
CASSYLAGGPLGAKNIQYF
TGTGCCAGCAGCTACCTAGCGGGGGGCCCCTTGGGAGCCAAAAACATTCAGTACTTC
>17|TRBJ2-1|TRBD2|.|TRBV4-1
CASSHPSGRALNNEQFF
TGCGCCAGCAGCCATCCTAGCGGGAGGGCCTTGAACAATGAGCAGTTCTTC
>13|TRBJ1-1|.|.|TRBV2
CASTNGGAFKAFF
TGTGCCAGCACCAACGGGGGGGCGTTTAAAGCTTTCTTT
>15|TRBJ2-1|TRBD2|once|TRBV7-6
CASSATSGAYNEQFF
TGTGCCAGCAGCGCTACTAGCGGGGCTTACAATGAGCAGTTCTTC
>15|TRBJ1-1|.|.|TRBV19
CASSMFWGGDTEAFF
TGTGCCAGTAGTATGTTCTGGGGGGGCGACACTGAAGCTTTCTTT
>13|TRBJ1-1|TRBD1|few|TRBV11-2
CASSLRDRVEAFF
TGTGCCAGCAGCTTAAGGGACAGAGTTGAAGCTTTCTTT
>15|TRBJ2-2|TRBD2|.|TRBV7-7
CASSFSDGRAGELFF
TGTGCTAGCAGCTTCTCGGACGGGAGGGCCGGGGAGCTGTTTTTT
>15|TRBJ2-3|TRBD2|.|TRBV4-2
CASSPRGDSTDTQYF
TGTGCCAGCAGCCCACGGGGGGATAGCACAGATACGCAGTATTTT
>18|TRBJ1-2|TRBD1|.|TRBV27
CASSSFIKRTGGDYGYTF
TGTGCCAGCAGTTCCTTTATCAAACGGACAGGGGGCGACTATGGCTACACCTTC
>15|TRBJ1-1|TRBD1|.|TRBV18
CASSPFDRENTEAFF
TGTGCCAGCTCACCATTTGACAGGGAGAACACTGAAGCTTTCTTT